The 3 T cell receptor beta chains listed next were all sequenced from one sample in a study of blood T cell repertoires in COVID-19. This table comes from immunoSEQ multiplex PCR, and its TCRdb copy is limited to in-frame clones, with some not included. The sample carries approximately 170,000 clones, 70% to 90% recorded once. Input material: peripheral blood. These receptors were obtained from a man in his sixties who had recovered from COVID-19.

This clone was detected only once. The V and J genes are TRBV13 and TRBJ1-3; D is possibly TRBD1 (6 bases). In germline, CDR1 is PRHDT, CDR2 FYEKMQ (reference sequence). The CDR3 has 14 residues. V dropped 4 bases and J dropped 4 bases, with 11 bases sitting between them. The CDR3 region is CASSSGTPGNTIYF. The CDR3 DNA is TGTGCCAGCAGCTCCGGGACACCCGGAAACACCATATATTTT.

The gene calls are TRBV16 and TRBJ1-5; tentatively, D is TRBD1 (5 bases). Trimming shortened V by 2 bases and J by 0 bases, and 14 bases separated the two germline ends. The CDR3 is made up of 17 amino acids. Germline CDR1 is KGHSY and CDR2 is FQNENV. The CDR3 protein is CASSQTVIGDSNQPQHF. CDR3 in DNA: TGTGCCAGCAGCCAAACCGTTATAGGGGATAGCAATCAGCCCCAGCATTTT.

This chain uses TRBV24-1 with TRBJ2-5; 8 bases line up with TRBD1. This CDR3 region has 15 residues. From germline, CDR1 is KGHDR and CDR2 SFDVKD. V lost 4 bases and J lost 5; bases outside the gene matches: 8. The CDR3 DNA sequence: TGTGCCACCAGTGACAAACGGACAGGGATGGAGACCCAGTACTTC. Protein product: CATSDKRTGMETQYF.